This T cell receptor beta chain was sequenced in a study of blood T cell repertoires in COVID-19. As for the study in general: Spain, Italy and the United States supplied samples that represented acute and convalescent COVID-19. From T cells, B-cell-depleted T cells, or PBMCs came the material, which was cDNA or gDNA.

In the authors' methods: Estimates of nucleated cell counts were drawn from the amplification of reference gene primers. Data came from immunoSEQ multiplex PCR; TCRdb stores just in-frame clones and leaves some out. V, J and clone size are taken as reported in that table, and D and trimming were inferred from the DNA itself. The repertoire includes roughly 80,000 clones, 87% of them detected once, and nearly 5% sits in the top ten. Germline V gene data show CDR1 as SGHNT and CDR2 as YENEEA. The CDR3 runs 12 residues. The TCR originated in a woman of 80 years or more with active or convalescent COVID-19. The chain employs TRBV11-3 and TRBJ1-1, with a tentative D call TRBD1 (5 bases). Sequencing was carried out using peripheral blood. CDR3 in DNA: TGTGCTTCCATGGGGGGTTCGGGTGAAGCTTTCTTT. Its protein product is CASMGGSGEAFF. The full variable domain, in which reference TRBV11-3 and TRBJ1-1 provide the parts outside the CDR3, is EAGVVQSPRYKIIEKKQPVAFWCNPISGHNTLYWYLQNLGQGPELLIRYENEEAVDDSQLPKDRFSAERLKGVDSTLKIQPAELGDSAVYLCASMGGSGEAFFGQGTRLTVV.